These 29 T cell receptor beta chains came from one sample sequenced in a study of T cells in Graves' hyperthyroidism and ophthalmopathy. Researchers took RNA transcripts and amplified the TCR beta CDR3 regions from them. The TCR CDR3 was amplified in a first-round RT-PCR using the HTBI primer set. MiXCR, run by TCRdb on the multiplex PCR reads, gives a single entry per CDR3 protein. The table lists 450,000 to 550,000 distinct CDR3 sequences, around a quarter of them singletons. Sample: blood. These receptors came from a woman aged 25 to 45 with Graves' ophthalmopathy.

This clonotype was picked up many times. The chain links TRBV6-1 to TRBJ2-7; D perhaps matches TRBD2 (7 bases). Germline V CDR1 and CDR2: MNHNS, SASEGT. Between the trimmed V and J ends, which lost 6 bases and 2 bases, there was a span of 14 bases. The CDR3 runs to 14 residues. CDR3 sequence reads: CASRQGLFPYEQYF. The DNA for the CDR3 is TGTGCCAGCAGACAGGGACTATTCCCCTACGAGCAGTACTTC.

This chain connects TRBV12-5 to TRBJ1-1; D is possibly TRBD1 (5 bases). The germline V and J ends were trimmed by 3 bases and 5 bases, with 10 bases remaining between them. Germline CDR1 LGHNT, CDR2 FRNRAP. The CDR3 covers 13 residues. DNA for the CDR3: TGTGCTAGTGGTTTTCAGGGAAGGACTGAAGCTTTCTTT. Encoded protein: CASGFQGRTEAFF.

The CDR3 nucleotides are TGTGCCAGCAGTTTGAGGGGGACAATGAACACCGGGGAGCTGTTTTTT. Amino acid sequence: CASSLRGTMNTGELFF. The chain uses TRBV27 and TRBJ2-2; possibly TRBD1 for D (6 bases). Trimming pared 3 bases from V and 1 base from J, leaving 12 bases between. Germline V gene sequence: CDR1 MNHEY, CDR2 SMNVEV (reference sequence). The CDR3 contains 16 residues.

This clonotype has more than one count but fewer than ten. The rearrangement joins TRBV20-1 to TRBJ1-5; weak D call: TRBD1 (5 bases). V was trimmed by 2 bases and J by 6 bases, leaving 14 bases between them. This CDR3 region has 14 residues. CDR1 and CDR2 from the germline V gene are DFQATT and SNEGSKA (reference sequence). The CDR3 DNA is TGCAGTGCTAGACCACCCACCGGGGCTCAGCCCCAGCATTTT. It encodes CSARPPTGAQPQHF.

This clonotype was seen ten or more times. The rearrangement uses TRBV7-8 and TRBJ2-7; D possibly corresponds to TRBD2 (6 bases). CDR3 length equals 12 residues. The germline V gene encodes CDR1 SGHVS and CDR2 FQNEAQ. The V end lost 0 bases, the J end lost 7 bases, and 7 bases lay between the germline ends. Here the CDR3 DNA reads TGTGCCAGCAGCTTAGCGGCGGGGGAGCAGTACTTC. Translated: CASSLAAGEQYF. The full variable domain, rest sourced from reference TRBV7-8 and TRBJ2-7, is GAGVSQSPRYKVAKRGQDVALRCDPISGHVSLFWYQQALGQGPEFLTYFQNEAQLDKSGLPSDRFFAERPEGSVSTLKIQRTQQEDSAVYLCASSLAAGEQYFGPGTRLTVT.

This clonotype has ten or more counts. The chain employs TRBV5-1 and TRBJ1-1; D is unresolved. V shed 0 bases and J shed 4 bases, with 10 bases lying between them. Germline-derived CDR1 and CDR2 are SGHRS and YFSETQ. This CDR3 is 14 amino acids long. CDR3 nucleotides: TGCGCCAGCAGCTTGGAACGGTCCAGCACTGAAGCTTTCTTT. Translated, it gives CASSLERSSTEAFF.

This clonotype was seen a few times. A read error is possible here, since a much larger clone lies one base away. The chain links TRBV19 to TRBJ2-6; either TRBD1 or TRBD2 may fit D (5 bases each). CDR1 is LNHDA, CDR2 SQIVND, per germline (reference sequence). The V gene lost 4 bases and the J gene lost 2 bases, with 12 bases spanning the gap. The CDR3 contains 16 residues. In nucleotides, the CDR3 is TGTGCCAGTAGTACGGGACGATGGCCTGGGGCCAACGTCCTGACTTTC. It codes for CASSTGRWPGANVLTF.

This clonotype was detected many times. The chain uses TRBV11-2 and TRBJ2-5; 7 nucleotides align to TRBD2. The CDR3 extends over 16 amino acids. CDR1 and CDR2 from the germline V gene are SGHAT and FQNNGV. V was clipped by 1 base and J by 4 bases; unmatched bases: 9. The CDR3 sequence: CASSLGVSGGSETQYF. Written as DNA, the CDR3 is TGTGCCAGCAGCTTAGGCGTGTCGGGGGGATCAGAGACCCAGTACTTC.

This clonotype was counted many times. The chain joins TRBV7-8 to TRBJ2-7, with 10 bases that match TRBD1. With V trimmed by 5 bases and J by 7 bases, 11 bases remained unmatched. The CDR3 extends over 15 amino acids. Germline CDR1 is SGHVS and CDR2 is FQNEAQ. DNA for the CDR3: TGTGCCAGCAGCCCGCCCGGGACAGGGGTTCAAGAGCAGTACTTC. It yields the protein CASSPPGTGVQEQYF.

This clonotype was picked up a small number of times. V gene TRBV18 combines with J gene TRBJ1-1, with D perhaps TRBD1 (6 bases). From germline, CDR1 is KGHSH and CDR2 LQKENI. V lost 4 bases, J lost 5 bases, and 17 bases lay in between. The CDR3 sequence is 15 residues long. The CDR3 is CASSRSYQGRTEAFF. DNA of the CDR3: TGTGCCAGCTCACGATCTTATCAGGGGCGAACTGAAGCTTTCTTT.

This clonotype was counted ten times or more. Its ends do not fully match the called genes, so a read error is possible. The chain couples TRBV6-2 or TRBV6-3 to TRBJ1-2; the D is unclear. The CDR3 spans 18 residues. The germline gives CDR1 MNHEY, CDR2 SVGEGT. The CDR3 sequence: CASSYSVRRKNSVYDYTF. CDR3 DNA sequence: TGTGCCAGCAGTTACTCGGTCAGGAGAAAGAACAGCGTCTATGACTACACCTTC.

This clonotype was recorded at least ten times. This chain joins TRBV28 and TRBJ2-5; D call uncertain. Trimming stripped 8 bases from V and 0 bases from J, with 10 bases between. The CDR3 extends over 13 amino acids. The V gene's germline CDR1 is MDHEN and CDR2 SYDVKM. The CDR3 loop is CASLDGYQETQYF. CDR3 sequence (DNA): TGTGCCAGCCTAGACGGGTACCAAGAGACCCAGTACTTC.

This clonotype was recorded at least ten times. The chain employs TRBV29-1 and TRBJ1-2; 8 bases align to TRBD1. With 6 bases clipped from V and 3 bases from J, the junction kept 6 bases outside the gene matches. This CDR3 is built from 13 residues. Germline CDR1 and CDR2: SQVTM and ANQGSEA. CDR3 nucleotides: TGCAGCGTAGGCGTGGGACAGGACTATGGCTACACCTTC. This codes for CSVGVGQDYGYTF. The full variable domain, its missing parts supplied by reference TRBV29-1 and TRBJ1-2, is SAVISQKPSRDICQRGTSLTIQCQVDSQVTMMFWYRQQPGQSLTLIATANQGSEATYESGFVIDKFPISRPNLTFSTLTVSNMSPEDSSIYLCSVGVGQDYGYTFGSGTRLTVV.

This clonotype was recorded many times. CDR3 nucleotides: TGTGCCAGCAGAGGCGTGGGGACTGAAGCTTTCTTT. This translates into CASRGVGTEAFF. The gene calls are TRBV2 and TRBJ1-1; no definite D call. V lost 6 bases to trimming and J lost 5 bases, with 10 bases between them. Germline CDR1 is SNHLY and CDR2 is FYNNEI. The CDR3 is 12 residues long.

The V and J genes are TRBV29-1 and TRBJ1-2, with TRBD1 matching 7 bases. V was pared by 7 bases and J by 4 bases, with 6 bases of the junction left unmatched. The CDR3 sequence is 12 residues long. Germline V CDR1 and CDR2: SQVTM, ANQGSEA. CDR3 DNA: TGCAGCGCCCGGGACAGACTCTATGGCTACACCTTC. Its translation is CSARDRLYGYTF.

This clonotype occurred many times. For the CDR3, the DNA is TGTGCCAGCAGTTTATTCGGACAGGGGAAGACCGGGGAGCTGTTTTTT. Translating it yields CASSLFGQGKTGELFF. This chain uses TRBV28 with TRBJ2-2, with 9 bases that match TRBD1. Germline-derived CDR1 and CDR2 are MDHEN and SYDVKM. This CDR3 is built from 16 residues. V lost 1 base, J lost 5 bases, and 5 bases stayed unmatched.

The chain uses TRBV5-1 and TRBJ1-1, with D maybe TRBD1 (5 bases). The germline V gene has CDR1 SGHRS and CDR2 YFSETQ. V was pared by 4 bases and J by 5 bases, with 18 bases between. The CDR3 has 15 amino acids. The CDR3 here is CASSTRDRGETEAFF. In DNA form, the CDR3 reads TGCGCCAGCAGCACTCGAGACCGGGGGGAGACTGAAGCTTTCTTT. The full variable domain, completed using reference TRBV5-1 and TRBJ1-1, is KAGVTQTPRYLIKTRGQQVTLSCSPISGHRSVSWYQQTPGQGLQFLFEYFSETQRNKGNFPGRFSGRQFSNSRSEMNVSTLELGDSALYLCASSTRDRGETEAFFGQGTRLTVV.

J is TRBJ2-7 and V is TRBV2, with no clear D. Germline CDR1 reads SNHLY; CDR2 reads FYNNEI. This CDR3 region has 14 residues. V was pared by 0 bases and J by 5 bases, with 11 bases between. The CDR3 DNA is TGTGCCAGCAGTGAAGCACTGGGGAACGACGAGCAGTACTTC. It specifies CASSEALGNDEQYF.

This clonotype was observed many times. The chain combines TRBV19 with TRBJ1-5; no clear D gene. V lost 3 bases to trimming and J lost 4 bases, with 13 bases between them. This CDR3 is built from 15 residues. Germline V gene sequence: CDR1 LNHDA, CDR2 SQIVND (reference sequence). Here the CDR3 DNA reads TGTGCCAGTAGTATTCTGGCAGGACCAAATCAGCCCCAGCATTTT. Amino acid sequence: CASSILAGPNQPQHF. The full variable domain, rest sourced from reference TRBV19 and TRBJ1-5, is DGGITQSPKYLFRKEGQNVTLSCEQNLNHDAMYWYRQDPGQGLRLIYYSQIVNDFQKGDIAEGYSVSREKKESFPLTVTSAQKNPTAFYLCASSILAGPNQPQHFGDGTRLSIL.

The V call is TRBV11-2, the J call TRBJ2-7, with 10 positions matching TRBD2. Per the germline V gene, CDR1 is SGHAT and CDR2 is FQNNGV. CDR3 length equals 14 residues. Trimming cost V 5 bases and J 4 bases; bases outside gene matches: 5. Written as DNA, the CDR3 is TGTGCCAGCAGCAATAGCGGGAGGAGTTACGAGCAGTACTTC. The encoded protein is CASSNSGRSYEQYF.

This clonotype was picked up many times. A much larger clone sits a single nucleotide away, making a read error possible. This chain connects TRBV27 to TRBJ2-7; D is ambiguous. This CDR3 is 10 amino acids long. Germline V gene data show CDR1 as MNHEY and CDR2 as SMNVEV (reference sequence). CDR3 in DNA: TGTACCAGCACTCTCTACGAGCAGTACTTC. Its protein is CTSTLYEQYF.

This clonotype was seen repeatedly, ten times or more. The chain carries TRBV6-2 or TRBV6-3 and TRBJ1-1, with TRBD1 matching over 11 bases. Trimming cost V 2 bases and J 4 bases; bases outside gene matches: 3. Germline V CDR1 and CDR2: MNHEY, SVGEGT. The CDR3 covers 15 residues. The CDR3 bases are TGTGCCAGCAGTTACCCGGACAGGGGGCGCACTGAAGCTTTCTTT. This codes for CASSYPDRGRTEAFF.

The chain is built from TRBV6-1 and TRBJ1-2, with a tentative D call TRBD1 (5 bases). The germline CDR1 and CDR2 sequences are MNHNS and SASEGT. The CDR3 is 16 residues long. Trimming stripped 7 bases from V and 8 bases from J, with 26 bases between. Here the CDR3 reads CASTNGGTLAVGGYTF. The DNA of the CDR3 is TGTGCCAGCACCAACGGGGGGACCCTCGCCGTCGGGGGCTACACCTTC.

This clonotype was counted only a few times. The chain combines TRBV19 with TRBJ2-7; 9 bases match TRBD1. Germline CDR1 and CDR2: LNHDA and SQIVND (reference sequence). The CDR3 is made up of 14 amino acids. Unmatched junction bases numbered 6, after V lost 6 bases and J lost 3 bases. The CDR3: CASRGQGSVYEQYF. The CDR3 coding sequence is TGTGCCAGTAGAGGACAGGGGAGTGTCTACGAGCAGTACTTC. The variable domain in full, completed from reference TRBV19 and TRBJ2-7, reads DGGITQSPKYLFRKEGQNVTLSCEQNLNHDAMYWYRQDPGQGLRLIYYSQIVNDFQKGDIAEGYSVSREKKESFPLTVTSAQKNPTAFYLCASRGQGSVYEQYFGPGTRLTVT.

This clonotype was seen repeatedly, ten times or more. The chain recombines TRBV7-9 with TRBJ2-7; D is unclear. CDR1 is SEHNR and CDR2 is FQNEAQ in the germline V gene (reference sequence). The CDR3 has 11 amino acids. V was trimmed by 1 base and J by 8 bases, leaving 6 bases between them. Here the CDR3 reads CASSLESKQYF. CDR3 sequence (DNA): TGTGCCAGCAGCTTAGAGAGTAAGCAGTACTTC.

V usage is TRBV4-1 and J usage is TRBJ2-7; 8 nucleotides align to TRBD1. The CDR3 is 13 amino acids. Unmatched junction bases numbered 2, after V lost 3 bases and J lost 4 bases. Germline CDR1 reads MGHRA; CDR2 reads YSYEKL. The CDR3 protein is CASSQNRGYEQYF. In nucleotides, the CDR3 is TGCGCCAGCAGCCAGAACAGGGGGTACGAGCAGTACTTC.

As for this clonotype: A read error may produce the germline difference seen at one junction end. The V call is TRBV12-3 or TRBV12-4, the J call TRBJ2-5; 7 nucleotides match TRBD1. The CDR3 consists of 13 residues. Here the CDR3 DNA reads TGTGCCAGCGGCCGGGACAGCCAAGAGACCCTGTACTTC. It is translated as CASGRDSQETLYF.

This clonotype is a singleton in its sample. This may come from a read error, since a much larger clone is one base off. The chain recombines TRBV15 with TRBJ1-6; D is possibly TRBD1 (5 bases). CDR1 is LNHNV, CDR2 YYDKDF, per germline (reference sequence). Trimming removed 5 bases at V and 9 bases at J, with 17 bases between. CDR3 length: 15 residues. The CDR3 coding sequence is TGTGCCACCAGCCGGGTAGGGGACCCAGTTTCACCCCTCCACTTT. This gives the protein CATSRVGDPVSPLHF. Filled out from reference TRBV15 and TRBJ1-6, the complete variable domain reads DAMVIQNPRYQVTQFGKPVTLSCSQTLNHNVMYWYQQKSSQAPKLLFHYYDKDFNNEADTPDNFQSRRPNTSFCFLDIRSPGLGDTAMYLCATSRVGDPVSPLHFGNGTRLTVT.

This clonotype has a count of ten or more. The chain couples TRBV12-3 or TRBV12-4 to TRBJ2-7; perhaps D is TRBD1 or TRBD2 (6 bases each). V lost 2 bases and J lost 2, with 13 bases in between. The CDR3 covers 15 residues. The CDR3 loop is CASSLRGPSTYEQYF. As DNA, the CDR3 is TGTGCCAGCAGTTTACGGGGGCCGTCGACCTACGAGCAGTACTTC.